The 31 T cell receptor beta chains in this list originate from one sample, sequenced in a study of CD8 T cells in Susac syndrome. Reverse transcription of 0.5 to 1 ug RNA was performed with random hexamers. From the immunoSEQ multiplex PCR reads, TCRdb called clonotypes with MiXCR, one entry per CDR3 protein. The table includes approximately 190,000 distinct CDR3 sequences, under 97% detected once. What was sequenced was CD4+ T cells from PBMCs. Receptors originate from a human donor with Susac syndrome.

The chain joins TRBV6-2 or TRBV6-3 to TRBJ2-5; D is uncertain. The V end was cut by 10 bases, the J end by 7 bases, with 19 bases between. Per the germline V gene, CDR1 is MNHEY and CDR2 is SVGEGT. This CDR3 is built from 13 residues. CDR3 nucleotides: TGTGCCACCGACCTGGATGCAGGCGGGACCCAGTACTTC. Amino acids: CATDLDAGGTQYF.

The chain has TRBV5-1 and TRBJ2-7, with D possibly being TRBD1 or TRBD2 (6 bases each). Germline CDR1 and CDR2: SGHRS and YFSETQ. V was cut by 3 bases and J by 1 base, with 11 bases left in between. CDR3 size: 14 residues. The CDR3 here is CASSWGAGSYEQYF. CDR3 nucleotides: TGCGCCAGCAGCTGGGGGGCTGGGTCCTACGAGCAGTACTTC.

The chain is built from TRBV30 and TRBJ2-4, with 9 bases fitting TRBD1. This CDR3 spans 16 amino acids. The germline CDR1 and CDR2 sequences are GTSNPN and SVGIG (reference sequence). V shed 0 bases and J 0 bases; nucleotides not matched to a gene: 3. The CDR3 nucleotides are TGTGCCTGGAGTGTAGGGACAGGGAGAGCCAAAAACATTCAGTACTTC. This gives the protein CAWSVGTGRAKNIQYF. The variable domain in full, completed from reference TRBV30 and TRBJ2-4, reads SQTIHQWPATLVQPVGSPLSLECTVEGTSNPNLYWYRQAAGRGLQLLFYSVGIGQISSEVPQNLSASRPQDRQFILSSKKLLLSDSGFYLCAWSVGTGRAKNIQYFGAGTRLSVL.

V usage is TRBV3-1 and J usage is TRBJ2-1, with a weak D call TRBD2 (5 bases). The CDR3 loop spans 14 amino acids. The V end lost 4 bases, the J end lost 8 bases, and 15 bases lay between the germline ends. Germline lookup yields CDR1 LGHDT and CDR2 YNNKEL (reference sequence). Written as DNA, the CDR3 is TGTGCCAGCAGCCCCATCGAGGGAAGCGATGAGCAGTTCTTC. It codes for CASSPIEGSDEQFF.

This chain links TRBV11-2 with TRBJ1-6, with D tentatively TRBD1 (5 bases). The CDR3 consists of 16 residues. V lost 4 bases and J 6 bases, leaving 16 bases between the germline ends. The germline V gene has CDR1 SGHAT and CDR2 FQNNGV. The CDR3 sequence: CASSSLRGLINSPLHF. For the CDR3, the DNA is TGTGCCAGCAGCTCCCTAAGGGGACTGATTAATTCACCCCTCCACTTT. Drawing the rest from reference TRBV11-2 and TRBJ1-6, the complete variable domain is EAGVAQSPRYKIIEKRQSVAFWCNPISGHATLYWYQQILGQGPKLLIQFQNNGVVDDSQLPKDRFSAERLKGVDSTLKIQPAKLEDSAVYLCASSSLRGLINSPLHFGNGTRLTVT.

The V and J genes are TRBV19 and TRBJ2-1; 9 bases are a match to TRBD2. The CDR3 is made up of 18 amino acids. Germline CDR1 and CDR2: LNHDA and SQIVND (reference sequence). J was trimmed by 1 base and V by 6 bases; bases with no gene match: 13. The CDR3 DNA reads as TGTGCCAGTAGCACGGGACTAGCTCGGAGGGCTTCCTACAATGAGCAGTTCTTC. Translating gives CASSTGLARRASYNEQFF. Full variable domain (remainder filled in from reference TRBV19 and TRBJ2-1): DGGITQSPKYLFRKEGQNVTLSCEQNLNHDAMYWYRQDPGQGLRLIYYSQIVNDFQKGDIAEGYSVSREKKESFPLTVTSAQKNPTAFYLCASSTGLARRASYNEQFFGPGTRLTVL.

The genes are TRBV25-1 and TRBJ1-1; D is ambiguous. V was clipped by 1 base and J by 1 base, with 7 bases between them. CDR1 and CDR2 from the germline V gene are MGHDK and SYGVNS. CDR3 length: 14 residues. This CDR3 is CASSESASNTEAFF. In nucleotides, the CDR3 is TGTGCCAGCAGTGAATCAGCTTCGAACACTGAAGCTTTCTTT.

The chain carries TRBV20-1 and TRBJ1-5; possible D gene TRBD1, 6 bases. V shed 7 bases and J shed 5 bases, with 12 bases lying between them. This CDR3 is built from 12 residues. Germline V gene lookup returns CDR1 DFQATT and CDR2 SNEGSKA (reference sequence). CDR3 region: CSGGNRDQPQHF. The CDR3 DNA reads TGCAGTGGGGGGAACAGGGATCAGCCCCAGCATTTT.

This chain connects TRBV29-1 to TRBJ1-1; 7 positions match TRBD1. With V trimmed by 4 bases and J by 5 bases, 4 bases remained unmatched. The CDR3 has 12 residues. Germline V gives CDR1 SQVTM, CDR2 ANQGSEA. The CDR3 loop is CSVATGVTEAFF. The CDR3 bases are TGCAGCGTTGCTACAGGGGTAACTGAAGCTTTCTTT.

V and J are TRBV4-3 and TRBJ1-5; D not certain. V lost 4 bases and J 5 bases, leaving 9 bases between the germline ends. From germline, CDR1 is LGHNA and CDR2 YSLEER. CDR3 length: 13 amino acids. CDR3 coding DNA: TGCGCCAGCAGCCGAAAATGGGATCAGCCCCAGCATTTT. It is translated as CASSRKWDQPQHF.

The chain combines TRBV7-9 with TRBJ1-6; 9 bases fit TRBD1. The CDR3 totals 13 residues. With 11 bases clipped from V and 8 bases from J, the junction kept 7 bases outside the gene matches. Germline CDR1 reads SEHNR; CDR2 reads FQNEAQ (reference sequence). The CDR3 DNA sequence: TGTGCCTCCAAACAGGGGGCCGATTCACCCCTCCACTTT. It encodes CASKQGADSPLHF.

This clonotype came up once. The chain combines TRBV12-3 or TRBV12-4 with TRBJ1-1, with 10 positions matching TRBD1. The CDR3 length is 13 residues. The ends lost 7 bases at V and 8 bases at J; junction bases unmatched: 7. The CDR3 here is CASNYGTGDEAFF. In DNA form, the CDR3 reads TGTGCCAGCAATTACGGGACAGGGGACGAAGCTTTCTTT.

V gene TRBV18 combines with J gene TRBJ2-3; 8 nucleotides agree with TRBD2. This CDR3 spans 16 amino acids. Per the germline V gene, CDR1 is KGHSH and CDR2 is LQKENI. Trimming removed 3 bases from V and 0 bases from J; junction bases left unmatched: 5. The CDR3 loop reads CASSPTGGASTDTQYF. The CDR3 nucleotides read TGTGCCAGCTCACCTACCGGGGGGGCTAGCACAGATACGCAGTATTTT.

This chain joins TRBV18 and TRBJ2-1; 8 bases are a match to TRBD1. CDR1 and CDR2 (germline): KGHSH, LQKENI. This CDR3 contains 12 residues. The ends lost 2 bases at V and 15 bases at J; junction bases unmatched: 6. In DNA form, the CDR3 reads TGTGCCAGCTCACCAGGGACAGGTAGTTGGTTCTTC. It codes for CASSPGTGSWFF. The variable domain in full, with the rest retrieved from reference TRBV18 and TRBJ2-1, is NAGVMQNPRHLVRRRGQEARLRCSPMKGHSHVYWYRQLPEEGLKFMVYLQKENIIDESGMPKERFSAEFPKEGPSILRIQQVVRGDSAAYFCASSPGTGSWFFGPGTRLTVL.

V and J are TRBV5-4 and TRBJ2-7; D assignment may be TRBD1 or TRBD2 (5 bases each). Germline values: CDR1 SGHNT, CDR2 YYREEE (reference sequence). Trimming removed 3 bases at V and 3 bases at J, with 25 bases between. The CDR3 is made up of 18 amino acids. The CDR3 sequence is CASSSTQPGRADFYEQYF. CDR3 DNA: TGTGCCAGCAGCTCGACACAACCGGGACGTGCGGACTTCTACGAGCAGTACTTC.

The V call is TRBV11-2, the J call TRBJ2-1, with D possibly matching TRBD2 (5 bases). Germline V gene lookup returns CDR1 SGHAT and CDR2 FQNNGV. This CDR3 region has 19 residues. Trimming pared 3 bases from V and 7 bases from J, leaving 28 bases between. The CDR3 DNA reads as TGTGCCAGCAGCTTCCAAAGGGTGAGGCTAGGACCTCCGGGGAATGAGCAGTTCTTC. Translating it yields CASSFQRVRLGPPGNEQFF.

This rearrangement joins TRBV2 to TRBJ1-6; D unclear. Looked up from germline, CDR1 is SNHLY and CDR2 is FYNNEI. The CDR3 totals 15 residues. V lost 4 bases and J 6 bases, leaving 13 bases between the germline ends. CDR3 in amino acids: CASSGSVPSNSPLHF. In DNA, the CDR3 is TGTGCCAGCAGTGGGTCAGTACCGTCTAATTCACCCCTCCACTTT.

The chain couples TRBV5-4 to TRBJ2-5; 8 nucleotides line up with TRBD2. The CDR3 has 14 amino acids. Germline CDR1 and CDR2: SGHNT and YYREEE (reference sequence). V gave up 5 bases and J gave up 3 bases; unmatched junction bases: 6. CDR3 bases: TGTGCCAGCAGACCGACTAGCGATGAAGAGACCCAGTACTTC. Its protein product is CASRPTSDEETQYF. Filled out from reference TRBV5-4 and TRBJ2-5, the complete variable domain reads ETGVTQSPTHLIKTRGQQVTLRCSSQSGHNTVSWYQQALGQGPQFIFQYYREEENGRGNFPPRFSGLQFPNYSSELNVNALELDDSALYLCASRPTSDEETQYFGPGTRLLVL.

J is TRBJ1-1 and V is TRBV30; TRBD1 is a possible D gene (5 bases). Germline V lookup: CDR1 GTSNPN, CDR2 SVGIG (reference sequence). The V gene lost 3 bases and the J gene lost 0 bases, with 11 bases spanning the gap. CDR3 length: 14 residues. CDR3 sequence reads: CAWRKGLLNTEAFF. For the CDR3, the DNA is TGTGCCTGGAGGAAGGGACTCTTGAACACTGAAGCTTTCTTT.

This sequence joins TRBV12-3 or TRBV12-4 and TRBJ2-3; a possible D gene is TRBD2 (5 bases). The length of the CDR3 is 14 residues. V lost 4 bases and J lost 1, with 9 bases in between. The CDR3 region has the DNA TGTGCCAGCAGTTGGAGGCAGGGCACAGATACGCAGTATTTT. This gives the protein CASSWRQGTDTQYF.

The gene calls are TRBV6-5 and TRBJ2-7; a weak D match, TRBD2 (6 bases). From germline, CDR1 is MNHEY and CDR2 SVGAGI. The CDR3 extends over 16 amino acids. The germline V and J ends were trimmed by 2 bases and 5 bases, with 19 bases remaining between them. CDR3 nucleotide sequence: TGTGCCAGCAGTTACGGGAGCGGGCAGGGAGGAAACGAGCAGTACTTC. Translation: CASSYGSGQGGNEQYF.

A single count supports this clonotype. The chain combines TRBV12-3 or TRBV12-4 with TRBJ2-1; TRBD2 agrees at 7 bases. The CDR3 is 17 residues long. V gave up 6 bases and J gave up 0 bases; unmatched junction bases: 11. The CDR3, as DNA: TGTGCCAGCAGGTACTGGTTGGGGGGGAGCTCCTACAATGAGCAGTTCTTC. Translation: CASRYWLGGSSYNEQFF.

The chain combines TRBV10-3 with TRBJ2-2; 7 bases map to TRBD1. Per the germline V gene, CDR1 is ENHRY and CDR2 is SYGVKD. The junction had 4 bases not matched to a gene; V was cut back by 8 bases and J by 1 base. The CDR3 runs 14 residues. The DNA for the CDR3 is TGTGCCATCGCCGGGACAGAGAACACCGGGGAGCTGTTTTTT. It yields the protein CAIAGTENTGELFF.

The V call is TRBV28, the J call TRBJ2-2; D is possibly TRBD1 (6 bases). This CDR3 has 13 amino acids. The ends were cut back, 5 bases at V and 3 bases at J, with 7 bases in the middle. Germline V CDR1 and CDR2: MDHEN, SYDVKM. The CDR3 spells CASSRTDTGELFF. The CDR3, as DNA: TGTGCCAGCAGTCGGACAGACACCGGGGAGCTGTTTTTT.

The chain combines TRBV5-6 with TRBJ2-1, with 10 positions matching TRBD2. CDR1 SGHDT and CDR2 YYEEEE come from the germline V gene. CDR3 size: 16 residues. The V segment lost 0 bases and the J segment 10 bases; nucleotides outside the gene matches: 10. The CDR3 nucleotides read TGTGCCAGCAGCTTGGGTCGACCGGGACTAGCGAGCGAGCAGTTCTTC. This encodes CASSLGRPGLASEQFF.

CDR3 in DNA: TGTGCCAGCAGCCAAACGACAGGGATCCCCTATGGCTACACCTTC. As protein: CASSQTTGIPYGYTF. V usage is TRBV3-1 and J usage is TRBJ1-2; 7 bases are a match to TRBD1. Germline lookup yields CDR1 LGHDT and CDR2 YNNKEL (reference sequence). V was clipped by 2 bases and J by 4 bases; unmatched bases: 7. There are 15 residues in the CDR3.

The V call is TRBV5-1, the J call TRBJ1-6; D uncertain. Deletions cut 5 bases from V and 1 base from J, with 4 bases between. Germline-derived CDR1 and CDR2 are SGHRS and YFSETQ. CDR3 length: 13 amino acids. The CDR3 DNA sequence: TGCGCCAGCAGGGGTTCCTATAATTCACCCCTCCACTTT. It encodes CASRGSYNSPLHF. The variable domain in full, with the rest retrieved from reference TRBV5-1 and TRBJ1-6, is KAGVTQTPRYLIKTRGQQVTLSCSPISGHRSVSWYQQTPGQGLQFLFEYFSETQRNKGNFPGRFSGRQFSNSRSEMNVSTLELGDSALYLCASRGSYNSPLHFGNGTRLTVT.

The V gene is TRBV5-4, the J gene TRBJ2-5; D might be TRBD1 or TRBD2, each matching 5 bases. CDR1 is SGHNT and CDR2 is YYREEE in the germline V gene (reference sequence). CDR3 size: 14 residues. V was shortened by 4 bases and J by 3 bases, with 13 bases between the two germline ends. Written as DNA, the CDR3 is TGTGCCAGCAGCCCGCCGGGACGGGAAGAGACCCAGTACTTC. Protein product: CASSPPGREETQYF.

J is TRBJ2-3 and V is TRBV7-8, with TRBD2 matching 8 bases. The ends lost 3 bases at V and 4 bases at J; junction bases unmatched: 15. Germline values: CDR1 SGHVS, CDR2 FQNEAQ. CDR3 size: 18 residues. CDR3 coding DNA: TGTGCCAGCAGCTTCCGACTAGCGAGGGCGGGACGGGCAGATACGCAGTATTTT. Its translation is CASSFRLARAGRADTQYF.

CDR3 loop: CATSRDAAGQGQETQYF. The CDR3, as DNA: TGTGCCACCAGCAGAGACGCCGCGGGACAGGGCCAAGAGACCCAGTACTTC. The rearrangement joins TRBV15 to TRBJ2-5; TRBD1 agrees at 9 bases. The trim removed 0 bases at V and 1 base at J, leaving 6 bases unmatched. CDR1 LNHNV and CDR2 YYDKDF come from the germline V gene (reference sequence). This CDR3 spans 17 amino acids.

V usage is TRBV7-2 and J usage is TRBJ1-3; no clear D gene. The germline gives CDR1 SGHTA, CDR2 FQGNSA. The CDR3 runs to 15 residues. V lost 0 bases to trimming and J lost 4 bases, with 10 bases between them. The CDR3 loop is CASSLAVGYGNTIYF. The CDR3 nucleotides read TGTGCCAGCAGCTTAGCGGTCGGTTACGGAAACACCATATATTTT.